The entry that follows covers one T cell receptor beta chain sequence. These data belong to a study of blood T cell repertoires in COVID-19. Study-wide background: T cells, B-cell-depleted T cells, or PBMCs provided the cDNA or gDNA that served as material.

Assay: immunoSEQ multiplex PCR; the TCRdb copy retains only in-frame clones and omits some. The sample lists approximately 70,000 clones; about nine tenths were seen once. CDR1 is MNHEY, CDR2 SMNVEV, per germline (reference sequence). V shed 5 bases, J shed 5 bases, and the junction held 6 bases outside the gene matches. The CDR3 consists of 15 residues. The sequence was collected from a woman aged 80 or over with active COVID-19. The rearrangement links TRBV27 to TRBJ1-6; 7 nucleotides agree with TRBD1. The sample consisted of peripheral blood. The CDR3 DNA is TGTGCCAGCAGTACACGGGACAGTAATAATTCACCCCTCCACTTT. Protein product: CASSTRDSNNSPLHF.